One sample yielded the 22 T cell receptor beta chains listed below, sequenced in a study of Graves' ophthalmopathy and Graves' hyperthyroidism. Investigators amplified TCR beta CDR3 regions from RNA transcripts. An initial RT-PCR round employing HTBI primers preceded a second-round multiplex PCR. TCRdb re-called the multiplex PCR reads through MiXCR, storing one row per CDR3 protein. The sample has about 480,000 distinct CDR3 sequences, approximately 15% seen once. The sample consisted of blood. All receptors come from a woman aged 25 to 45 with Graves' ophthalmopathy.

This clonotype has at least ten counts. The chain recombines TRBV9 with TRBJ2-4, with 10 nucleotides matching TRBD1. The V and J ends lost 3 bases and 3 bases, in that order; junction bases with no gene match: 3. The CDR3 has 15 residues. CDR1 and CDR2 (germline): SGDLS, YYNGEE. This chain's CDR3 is CASSGRTGGKNIQYF. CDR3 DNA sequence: TGTGCCAGCAGCGGACGGACAGGGGGCAAAAACATTCAGTACTTC.

In DNA form, the CDR3 reads TGCAGTGCTAGGGCGCGACGGGCTTATGGCTACACCTTC. Its translation: CSARARRAYGYTF. This chain connects TRBV20-1 to TRBJ1-2; D is uncertain. This CDR3 comprises 13 residues. In germline, CDR1 is DFQATT, CDR2 SNEGSKA (reference sequence). V was cut by 3 bases and J by 5 bases, with 13 bases left in between.

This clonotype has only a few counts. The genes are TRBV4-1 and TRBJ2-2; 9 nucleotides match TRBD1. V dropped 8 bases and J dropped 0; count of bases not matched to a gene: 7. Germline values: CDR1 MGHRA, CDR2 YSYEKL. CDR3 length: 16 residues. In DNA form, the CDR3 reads TGCGCCAGCGGACCTCGACAGGGGGCGAACACCGGGGAGCTGTTTTTT. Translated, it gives CASGPRQGANTGELFF.

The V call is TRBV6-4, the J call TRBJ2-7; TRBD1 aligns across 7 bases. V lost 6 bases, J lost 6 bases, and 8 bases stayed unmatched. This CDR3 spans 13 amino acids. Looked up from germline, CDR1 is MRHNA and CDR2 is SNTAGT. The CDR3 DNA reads TGTGCCAGCAGCCAAGGACAGGTCCGCGAGCAGTACTTC. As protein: CASSQGQVREQYF.

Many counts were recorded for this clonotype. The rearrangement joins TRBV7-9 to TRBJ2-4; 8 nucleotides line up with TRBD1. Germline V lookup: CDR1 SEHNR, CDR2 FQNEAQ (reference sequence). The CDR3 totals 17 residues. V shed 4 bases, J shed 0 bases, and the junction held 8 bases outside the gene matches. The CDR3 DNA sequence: TGTGCCAGCAGCTCAGACAGGGGAGCCAAAGCCAAAAACATTCAGTACTTC. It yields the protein CASSSDRGAKAKNIQYF.

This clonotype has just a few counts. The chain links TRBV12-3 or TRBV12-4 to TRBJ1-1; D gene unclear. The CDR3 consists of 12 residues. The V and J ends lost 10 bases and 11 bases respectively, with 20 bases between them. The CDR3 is CAIIREAARAFF. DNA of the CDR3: TGTGCCATCATTAGGGAGGCAGCAAGGGCTTTCTTT.

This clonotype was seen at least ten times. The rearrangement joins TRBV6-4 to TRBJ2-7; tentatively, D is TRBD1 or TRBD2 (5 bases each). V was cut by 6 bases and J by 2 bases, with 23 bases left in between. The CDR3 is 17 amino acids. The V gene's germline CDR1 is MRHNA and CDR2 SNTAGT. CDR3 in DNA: TGTGCCAGCAGCCCTCGACGATTTAGGGACCGCACCTACGAGCAGTACTTC. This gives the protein CASSPRRFRDRTYEQYF.

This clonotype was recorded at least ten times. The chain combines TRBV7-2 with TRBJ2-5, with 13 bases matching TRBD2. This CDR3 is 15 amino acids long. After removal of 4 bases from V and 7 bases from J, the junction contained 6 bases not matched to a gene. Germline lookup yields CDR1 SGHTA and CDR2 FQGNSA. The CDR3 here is CASSSPGTSGVTQYF. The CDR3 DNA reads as TGTGCCAGCAGCTCACCCGGGACTAGCGGGGTGACCCAGTACTTC.

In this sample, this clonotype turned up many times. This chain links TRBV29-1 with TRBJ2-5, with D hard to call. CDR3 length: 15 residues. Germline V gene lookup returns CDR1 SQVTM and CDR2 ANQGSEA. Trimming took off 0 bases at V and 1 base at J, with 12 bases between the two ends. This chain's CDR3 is CSVEDLSAVQETQYF. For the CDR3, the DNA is TGCAGCGTTGAAGATCTCTCGGCAGTCCAAGAGACCCAGTACTTC.

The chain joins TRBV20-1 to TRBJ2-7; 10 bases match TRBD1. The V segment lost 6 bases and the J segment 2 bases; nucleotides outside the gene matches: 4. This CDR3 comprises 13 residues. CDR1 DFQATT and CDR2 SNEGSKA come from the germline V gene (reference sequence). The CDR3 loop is CSALGTGAYEQYF. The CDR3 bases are TGCAGTGCCCTCGGGACAGGGGCCTACGAGCAGTACTTC.

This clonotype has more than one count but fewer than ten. The CDR3 coding sequence is TGTGCCAGCAGTTTATATCGGGGAGGTACCTACGAGCAGTACTTC. It is translated as CASSLYRGGTYEQYF. The rearrangement joins TRBV27 to TRBJ2-7; tentative D call: TRBD2 (6 bases). This CDR3 has 15 amino acids. Looked up from germline, CDR1 is MNHEY and CDR2 is SMNVEV (reference sequence). V dropped 1 base and J dropped 2 bases, with 12 bases sitting between them.

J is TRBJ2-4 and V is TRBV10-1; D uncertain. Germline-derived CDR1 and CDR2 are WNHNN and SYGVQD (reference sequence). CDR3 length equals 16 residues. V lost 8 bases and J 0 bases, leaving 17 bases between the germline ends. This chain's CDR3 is CASSPSPALAKNIQYF. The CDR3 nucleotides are TGCGCCAGCTCCCCGAGCCCGGCTCTAGCCAAAAACATTCAGTACTTC.

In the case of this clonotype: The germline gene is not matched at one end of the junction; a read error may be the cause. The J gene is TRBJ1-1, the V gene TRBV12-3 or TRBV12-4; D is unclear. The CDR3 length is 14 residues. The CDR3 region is CASSLARGNTDAFF. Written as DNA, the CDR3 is TGTGCCAGCAGTTTAGCCCGCGGGAACACTGATGCTTTCTTT.

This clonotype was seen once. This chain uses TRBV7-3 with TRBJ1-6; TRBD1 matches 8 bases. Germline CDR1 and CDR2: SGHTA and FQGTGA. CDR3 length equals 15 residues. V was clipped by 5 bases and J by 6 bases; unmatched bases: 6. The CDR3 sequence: CASSPNGQGNSPLHF. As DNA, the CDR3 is TGTGCCAGCAGCCCCAACGGACAGGGTAATTCACCCCTCCACTTT.

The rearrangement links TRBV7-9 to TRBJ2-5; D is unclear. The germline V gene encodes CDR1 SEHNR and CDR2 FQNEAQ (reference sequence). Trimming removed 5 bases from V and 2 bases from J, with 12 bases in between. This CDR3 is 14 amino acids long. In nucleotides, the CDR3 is TGTGCCAGCAGCCAATATCTAGAACAAGAGACCCAGTACTTC. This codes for CASSQYLEQETQYF.

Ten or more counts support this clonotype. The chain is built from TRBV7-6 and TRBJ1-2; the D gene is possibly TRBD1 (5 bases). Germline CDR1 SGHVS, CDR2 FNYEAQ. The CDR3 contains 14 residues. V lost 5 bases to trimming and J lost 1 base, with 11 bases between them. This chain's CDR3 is CASSERGGNYGYTF. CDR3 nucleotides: TGTGCCAGCAGCGAGCGGGGGGGTAACTATGGCTACACCTTC.

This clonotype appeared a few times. CDR3 protein: CAAKGGYNEQFF. In nucleotides, the CDR3 is TGTGCCGCCAAAGGGGGGTACAATGAGCAGTTCTTC. This rearrangement joins TRBV2 to TRBJ2-1; D is possibly TRBD1 or TRBD2 (6 bases each). The ends were cut back, 11 bases at V and 4 bases at J, with 12 bases in the middle. The CDR3 covers 12 residues. CDR1 is SNHLY and CDR2 is FYNNEI in the germline V gene.

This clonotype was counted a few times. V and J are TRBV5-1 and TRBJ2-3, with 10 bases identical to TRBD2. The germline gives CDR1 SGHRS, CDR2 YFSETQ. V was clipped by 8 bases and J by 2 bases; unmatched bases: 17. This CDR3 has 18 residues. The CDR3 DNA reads TGCGCCAGTGATAGCGGGGGGAATTCTTTTAGAGACACAGATACGCAGTATTTT. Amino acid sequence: CASDSGGNSFRDTDTQYF.

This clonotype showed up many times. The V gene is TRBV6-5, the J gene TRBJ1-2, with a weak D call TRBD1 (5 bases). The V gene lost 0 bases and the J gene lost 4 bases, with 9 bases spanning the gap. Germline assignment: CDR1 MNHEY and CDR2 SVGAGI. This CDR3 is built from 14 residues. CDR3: CASSYSRQLYGYTF. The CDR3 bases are TGTGCCAGCAGTTACTCGAGACAGCTCTATGGCTACACCTTC.

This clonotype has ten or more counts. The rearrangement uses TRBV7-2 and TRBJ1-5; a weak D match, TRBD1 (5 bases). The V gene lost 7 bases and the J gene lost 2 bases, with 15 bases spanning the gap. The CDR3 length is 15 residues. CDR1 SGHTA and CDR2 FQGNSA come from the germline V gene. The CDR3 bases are TGTGCCAGCATCCCACCCGGGGGAGGCAATCAGCCCCAGCATTTT. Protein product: CASIPPGGGNQPQHF.

The CDR3 loop reads CASSDRTDRETQYF. CDR3 nucleotide sequence: TGTGCCAGCAGCGACCGGACGGACCGAGAGACCCAGTACTTC. The chain couples TRBV12-3 or TRBV12-4 to TRBJ2-5; D ambiguous. The CDR3 runs to 14 residues. The V end was cut by 6 bases, the J end by 4 bases, with 15 bases between.

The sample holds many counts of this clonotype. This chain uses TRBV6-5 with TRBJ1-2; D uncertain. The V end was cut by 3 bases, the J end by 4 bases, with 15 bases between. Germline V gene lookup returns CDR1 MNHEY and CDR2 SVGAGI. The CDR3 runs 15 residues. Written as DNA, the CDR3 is TGTGCCAGCAGTTATGCCCTGACGAAACTCTATGGCTACACCTTC. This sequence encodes CASSYALTKLYGYTF.